One sample yielded the 27 T cell receptor beta chains listed below, sequenced in a study of a mutant IDH1 vaccine in newly diagnosed glioma. No antigens are known for them. Method: immunoSEQ multiplex PCR; TCRdb's copy keeps in-frame clones and lacks some. The data show 35,000 to 45,000 clones, 65% to 90% seen once. Time point noted: week 35, safety follow-up. Every vaccination contained 300 ug of the mutant IDH1 20-mer peptide and was paired with topical imiquimod. The specimen was PBMCs, collected from a glioma patient whose treatment included an IDH1 peptide vaccine. The receptor set was obtained from a woman between 50 and 59 years old with glioma.

This chain links TRBV7-9 with TRBJ2-2; 8 bases map to TRBD1. CDR3 size: 15 residues. Germline V CDR1 and CDR2: SEHNR, FQNEAQ (reference sequence). V dropped 4 bases and J dropped 3; count of bases not matched to a gene: 4. CDR3 sequence reads: CASSSQGADTGELFF. The CDR3 DNA sequence: TGTGCCAGCAGCTCTCAGGGGGCCGACACCGGGGAGCTGTTTTTT.

This clone has more than one count but fewer than ten. The rearrangement links TRBV10-3 to TRBJ1-1, with no clear D. The CDR3 sequence is 12 residues long. The V end lost 4 bases, the J end lost 3 bases, and 6 bases lay between the germline ends. Germline V gene sequence: CDR1 ENHRY, CDR2 SYGVKD. CDR3 sequence: CAISGVDTEAFF. As DNA, the CDR3 is TGTGCCATCAGTGGGGTTGACACTGAAGCTTTCTTT.

The chain carries TRBV7-8 and TRBJ2-5; no reliable D call. Between the trimmed V and J ends, which lost 2 bases and 2 bases, there was a span of 3 bases. This CDR3 contains 12 residues. The germline CDR1 and CDR2 sequences are SGHVS and FQNEAQ. Here the CDR3 reads CASSLFQETQYF. CDR3 nucleotide sequence: TGTGCCAGCAGCTTATTTCAAGAGACCCAGTACTTC.

The rearrangement links TRBV28 to TRBJ1-5; D call uncertain. V was trimmed by 10 bases and J by 0 bases, leaving 16 bases between them. The CDR3 length is 15 residues. Germline V CDR1 and CDR2: MDHEN, SYDVKM. The CDR3 sequence is CATTVPAYSNQPQHF. For the CDR3, the DNA is TGTGCCACCACGGTCCCAGCTTATAGCAATCAGCCCCAGCATTTT.

The rearrangement uses TRBV6-6 and TRBJ2-5; D might be TRBD1 (7 bases). The CDR3 consists of 14 residues. Germline CDR1 MNHNY, CDR2 SVGAGI (reference sequence). Trimming removed 6 bases at V and 4 bases at J, with 15 bases between. CDR3 coding DNA: TGTGCCAGCAGGCTGGCAGGGGGAGGAGAGACCCAGTACTTC. Protein sequence: CASRLAGGGETQYF.

The chain couples TRBV19 to TRBJ1-1, with a possible D match to TRBD1 (6 bases). CDR1 LNHDA and CDR2 SQIVND come from the germline V gene (reference sequence). Trimming removed 3 bases from V and 5 bases from J, with 16 bases in between. This CDR3 is built from 15 residues. CDR3 amino acids: CASSMVPGEGTEAFF. The CDR3, as DNA: TGTGCCAGTAGTATGGTCCCAGGGGAAGGTACTGAAGCTTTCTTT.

The V call is TRBV7-6, the J call TRBJ1-4, with D hard to call. CDR1 is SGHVS and CDR2 is FNYEAQ in the germline V gene. The CDR3 has 12 amino acids. The V end lost 3 bases, the J end lost 8 bases, and 7 bases lay between the germline ends. CDR3 nucleotides: TGTGCCAGCAGCTTTCTCCCCGAAAAACTGTTTTTT. Amino acid sequence: CASSFLPEKLFF.

This rearrangement joins TRBV6-1 to TRBJ2-2; 12 nucleotides agree with TRBD2. CDR1 MNHNS and CDR2 SASEGT come from the germline V gene. The CDR3 runs to 15 residues. V was clipped by 5 bases and J by 6 bases; unmatched bases: 4. CDR3 residues: CASSTLAGGPGELFF. The CDR3, as DNA: TGTGCCAGCAGTACCCTAGCGGGGGGGCCCGGGGAGCTGTTTTTT.

The chain combines TRBV11-3 with TRBJ2-5; 7 bases are a match to TRBD2. The CDR3 consists of 15 residues. V lost 1 base and J lost 5; bases outside the gene matches: 7. The germline V gene has CDR1 SGHNT and CDR2 YENEEA. The CDR3 nucleotides are TGTGCCAGCAGCTTAGTAGGCCAGGGAGGGGAGACCCAGTACTTC. It is translated as CASSLVGQGGETQYF. Drawing the rest from reference TRBV11-3 and TRBJ2-5, the complete variable domain is EAGVVQSPRYKIIEKKQPVAFWCNPISGHNTLYWYLQNLGQGPELLIRYENEEAVDDSQLPKDRFSAERLKGVDSTLKIQPAELGDSAVYLCASSLVGQGGETQYFGPGTRLLVL.

This clone appeared once. The J gene is TRBJ2-7, the V gene TRBV2; D tentatively fits TRBD1 or TRBD2 (5 bases each). This CDR3 has 12 residues. The germline CDR1 and CDR2 sequences are SNHLY and FYNNEI. V was clipped by 6 bases and J by 3 bases, with 9 bases between them. The CDR3 region is CASRGDGYEQYF. In DNA, the CDR3 is TGTGCCAGCAGGGGGGACGGCTACGAGCAGTACTTC.

The chain uses TRBV7-2 and TRBJ1-2; D ambiguous. The V gene's germline CDR1 is SGHTA and CDR2 FQGNSA. The CDR3 has 14 amino acids. The V gene lost 4 bases and the J gene lost 3 bases, with 12 bases spanning the gap. DNA for the CDR3: TGTGCCAGCAGCTCCCAACAAGGGTACTATGGCTACACCTTC. Translated, it gives CASSSQQGYYGYTF.

This clone came up once. The V call is TRBV5-6, the J call TRBJ1-3; D not certain. Per germline, CDR1 SGHDT and CDR2 YYEEEE. The CDR3 totals 16 residues. Deletions cut 4 bases from V and 0 bases from J, with 14 bases between. Here the CDR3 reads CASSDSGSSSGNTIYF. In DNA form, the CDR3 reads TGTGCCAGCAGCGATTCAGGATCGAGCTCTGGAAACACCATATATTTT. The whole variable domain, filled in from reference TRBV5-6 and TRBJ1-3, reads DAGVTQSPTHLIKTRGQQVTLRCSPKSGHDTVSWYQQALGQGPQFIFQYYEEEERQRGNFPDRFSGHQFPNYSSELNVNALLLGDSALYLCASSDSGSSSGNTIYFGEGSWLTVV.

J is TRBJ2-1 and V is TRBV4-1; D uncertain. Germline V gives CDR1 MGHRA, CDR2 YSYEKL. This CDR3 has 15 amino acids. Trimming cost V 1 base and J 0 bases, with 7 bases left between them. The CDR3 loop reads CASSQGVGSYNEQFF. For the CDR3, the DNA is TGCGCCAGCAGCCAAGGGGTGGGCTCCTACAATGAGCAGTTCTTC.

The genes are TRBV6-6 and TRBJ2-1; D gene uncertain. V was pared by 4 bases and J by 4 bases, with 11 bases between. The CDR3 is 14 residues long. CDR1 and CDR2 (germline): MNHNY, SVGAGI (reference sequence). CDR3 coding DNA: TGTGCCAGCAGTTCTGGTGGGGTGTACAATGAGCAGTTCTTC. Translation gives CASSSGGVYNEQFF.

The chain uses TRBV7-3 and TRBJ2-5; perhaps TRBD2 as D (7 bases). Germline CDR1 and CDR2: SGHTA and FQGTGA. V was shortened by 4 bases and J by 2 bases, with 14 bases between the two germline ends. The CDR3 is made up of 15 amino acids. The CDR3 DNA sequence: TGTGCCAGCAGCTCTAGGGGGGGACTGCAAGAGACCCAGTACTTC. Protein: CASSSRGGLQETQYF.

The rearrangement links TRBV18 to TRBJ2-1, with D tentatively TRBD2 (6 bases). This CDR3 is built from 16 residues. Trimming stripped 1 base from V and 0 bases from J, with 10 bases between. Germline V gives CDR1 KGHSH, CDR2 LQKENI. Here the CDR3 reads CASSPQAGPSYNEQFF. For the CDR3, the DNA is TGTGCCAGCTCACCACAGGCGGGGCCCTCCTACAATGAGCAGTTCTTC.

This rearrangement joins TRBV5-6 to TRBJ1-2, with D tentatively TRBD1 (5 bases). The V gene's germline CDR1 is SGHDT and CDR2 YYEEEE. V was cut by 5 bases and J by 4 bases, with 12 bases left in between. CDR3 length: 13 residues. The CDR3 spells CASRGGTGYGYTF. In DNA, the CDR3 is TGTGCCAGCAGGGGCGGGACTGGCTATGGCTACACCTTC.

The chain uses TRBV9 and TRBJ1-2, with a tentative D call TRBD1 (6 bases). V dropped 0 bases and J dropped 7 bases, with 10 bases sitting between them. This CDR3 has 13 amino acids. CDR1 is SGDLS, CDR2 YYNGEE, per germline. In nucleotides, the CDR3 is TGTGCCAGCAGCGTAGTAGGGGGTGGTGGCTACACCTTC. Translation: CASSVVGGGGYTF.

The chain uses TRBV1 and TRBJ2-6; the table calls TRBD2, which could not be checked here. TRBV1 has pseudogene status. CDR3 length equals 17 residues. Here the CDR3 reads CTSSPAGGASGANVLTF. The CDR3 bases are TGCACCAGCAGCCCAGCCGGAGGGGCGTCTGGGGCCAACGTCCTGACTTTC.

V gene TRBV7-6 combines with J gene TRBJ2-1; TRBD1 might be the D (5 bases). Trimming removed 3 bases from V and 0 bases from J, with 9 bases in between. Germline loops: CDR1 SGHVS, CDR2 FNYEAQ. This CDR3 has 15 residues. The CDR3, as DNA: TGTGCCAGCAGCTTTACAGGAAACTCCTACAATGAGCAGTTCTTC. It encodes CASSFTGNSYNEQFF.

V is TRBV5-5 and J is TRBJ1-2, with D possibly TRBD1 on 5 matching bases. Between the trimmed V and J ends, which lost 4 bases and 3 bases, there was a span of 16 bases. The germline V gene encodes CDR1 SGHKS and CDR2 YYEKEE (reference sequence). This CDR3 is built from 15 residues. CDR3 coding DNA: TGTGCCAGCAGCCTGGACTTACTCAGGGACTATGGCTACACCTTC. This codes for CASSLDLLRDYGYTF.

V usage is TRBV27 and J usage is TRBJ2-2, with D unresolved. Germline V gives CDR1 MNHEY, CDR2 SMNVEV (reference sequence). The CDR3 has 11 amino acids. V dropped 6 bases and J dropped 8 bases, with 7 bases sitting between them. CDR3 DNA sequence: TGTGCCAGCAGCCGTGCAGGGGAGCTGTTTTTT. Protein sequence: CASSRAGELFF.

This clone was detected only once. The V and J genes are TRBV30 and TRBJ2-3; 8 bases are a match to TRBD2. With V trimmed by 2 bases and J by 4 bases, 11 bases remained unmatched. CDR3 length: 16 amino acids. CDR1 and CDR2 from the germline V gene are GTSNPN and SVGIG (reference sequence). The chain's CDR3 is CAWSRGLGISADTQYF. The DNA of the CDR3 is TGTGCCTGGAGTAGGGGACTAGGAATTTCTGCAGATACGCAGTATTTT.

The genes are TRBV6-5 and TRBJ1-1, with D perhaps TRBD1 (5 bases). The CDR3 is 12 residues long. Deletions cut 6 bases from V and 4 bases from J, with 9 bases between. Germline V gene data show CDR1 as MNHEY and CDR2 as SVGAGI. The CDR3 reads CASSNRGTEAFF. The CDR3 nucleotides are TGTGCCAGCAGCAATAGGGGCACTGAAGCTTTCTTT.

The chain couples TRBV7-2 to TRBJ2-1; TRBD2 might be the D (5 bases). Germline CDR1 and CDR2: SGHTA and FQGNSA. V lost 0 bases and J 10 bases, leaving 7 bases between the germline ends. The CDR3 runs to 12 residues. The CDR3: CASSLAGVEQFF. CDR3 in DNA: TGTGCCAGCAGCTTAGCGGGAGTGGAGCAGTTCTTC.

The chain carries TRBV6-5 and TRBJ2-7; 12 nucleotides align to TRBD2. CDR3 length equals 14 residues. V lost 8 bases to trimming and J lost 6 bases; unmatched junction nucleotides: 8. Germline V gives CDR1 MNHEY, CDR2 SVGAGI. CDR3 region: CASGKTSGGTEQYF. The CDR3 nucleotides are TGTGCCAGCGGTAAGACTAGCGGGGGTACCGAGCAGTACTTC.

This chain uses TRBV2 with TRBJ1-2; D call uncertain. This CDR3 comprises 13 residues. V shed 3 bases and J shed 4 bases, with 9 bases lying between them. The germline gives CDR1 SNHLY, CDR2 FYNNEI. The CDR3: CASSERQVYGYTF. CDR3 coding DNA: TGTGCCAGCAGTGAGAGGCAGGTCTATGGCTACACCTTC.